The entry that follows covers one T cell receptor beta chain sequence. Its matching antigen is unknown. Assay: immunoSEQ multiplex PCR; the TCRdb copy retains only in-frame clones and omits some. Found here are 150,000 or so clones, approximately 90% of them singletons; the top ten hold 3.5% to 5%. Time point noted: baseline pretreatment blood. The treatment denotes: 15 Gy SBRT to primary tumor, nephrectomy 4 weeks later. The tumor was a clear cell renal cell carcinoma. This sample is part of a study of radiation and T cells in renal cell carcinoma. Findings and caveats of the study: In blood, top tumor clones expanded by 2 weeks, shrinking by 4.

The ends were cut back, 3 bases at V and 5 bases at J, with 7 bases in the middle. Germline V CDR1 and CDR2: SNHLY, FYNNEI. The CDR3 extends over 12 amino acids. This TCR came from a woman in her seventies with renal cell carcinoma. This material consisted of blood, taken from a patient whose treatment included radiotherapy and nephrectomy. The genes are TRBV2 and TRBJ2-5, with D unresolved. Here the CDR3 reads CASSETTETQYF. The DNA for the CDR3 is TGTGCCAGCAGTGAGACGACGGAGACCCAGTACTTC.